Listed below are T cell receptor beta chains from one sample, sequenced in a study of vaccination effects on CD4 cells after COVID-19. Repertoires were generated with immunoSEQ multiplex PCR, while TCRdb's copy carries only in-frame clones and drops some. Of 65,000 to 90,000 clones in the sample, 78% were seen once. These receptors have no known antigen. Specimen: CD4+ T cells from PBMCs cultured with SARS-CoV-2 spike peptides, collected before COVID-19 vaccination. The receptors were gathered from a human donor who received a COVID-19 vaccine. The CDR3 runs from the conserved cysteine through the conserved F or W.

v_call cdr3_aa
TRBV24-1 CATSESGTDPGQPQHF
TRBV7-8 CASSLLRQPGSPLHF
TRBV4-2 CASSQAGGGTGELFF
TRBV6-2/TRBV6-3 CASSSIRDHSNQPQHF
TRBV6-5 CASSWALGPRETQYF
TRBV7-2 CASSSRTSGVRETQYF
TRBV5-6 CASSQRPGETQYF
TRBV6-6 CASSYRLGTGGSALHF
TRBV5-6 CASSLGPSTDTQYF
TRBV27 CASSLVGSRAVGELFF
TRBV12-3/TRBV12-4 CASSLRGEDGYTF
TRBV10-3 CAISGGAQETQYF
TRBV7-9 CASRKGDTQYF
TRBV11-3 CASSCSGTGATESPKETQYF
TRBV5-4 CASSNDLYGYTF
TRBV7-9 CASSSTIPGQGLNQPQHF